This T cell receptor (beta chain) derives from a study of glioma-infiltrating T cells. Amplification of TCR alpha and beta CDR3 regions from RNA used iRepertoire nested multiplex PCR. Each CDR3 protein is one row after TCRdb ran MiXCR on the multiplex PCR reads. The data show about 380,000 distinct CDR3 sequences, less than 50% seen once. Germline assignment: CDR1 KGHDR and CDR2 SFDVKD. The V end was cut by 2 bases, the J end by 3 bases, with 12 bases between. This CDR3 contains 16 residues. With regard to this clonotype: What it recognizes is unknown.

Whole-study findings and limits: A blood CDR3 motif signature was depleted in highly divergent patients.

The source is a human donor with low-grade glioma or glioblastoma, undergoing nonglioma brain surgery, or in good health (not recorded which). Sequencing was performed on glioma tissue, nonneoplastic brain tissue, or PBMCs (not recorded which). The rearrangement uses TRBV24-1 and TRBJ2-2; possibly TRBD2 for D (6 bases). The CDR3 sequence is CATSDSQGLHTGELFF. For the CDR3, the DNA is TGTGCCACCAGTGATTCCCAGGGACTGCACACCGGGGAGCTGTTTTTT.